The 8 T cell receptor beta chains reported below all come from one sample, sequenced in a study of T-cell memory formation after mild COVID-19. TCRdb redid the calling of the 5' RACE reads with MiXCR, one entry per CDR3 protein. This sample yields a few hundred thousand distinct CDR3 sequences, of which over 9% are seen a single time; 20% to 25% belongs to the top ten. The sequencing sample was made of PBMCs or a T cell subset sorted from them (not recorded which). These receptor sequences come from a man aged 18 to 29 who had mild COVID-19 (a few samples of this study predate the infection). Cell type and time point are not known.

This sequence joins TRBV29-1 and TRBJ1-3, with D maybe TRBD1 (6 bases). Germline V gene lookup returns CDR1 SQVTM and CDR2 ANQGSEA. The CDR3 loop spans 14 amino acids. Trimming removed 6 bases from V and 0 bases from J, with 12 bases in between. The CDR3: CSVLQGGSGNTIYF. The CDR3 coding sequence is TGCAGCGTCTTACAGGGTGGCTCTGGAAACACCATATATTTT.

This clonotype has just a few counts. The chain has TRBV3-1 and TRBJ1-5, with TRBD1 as a possible D gene (5 bases). The length of the CDR3 is 17 residues. V dropped 1 base and J dropped 7 bases, with 20 bases sitting between them. Germline V gene lookup returns CDR1 LGHDT and CDR2 YNNKEL (reference sequence). The DNA of the CDR3 is TGTGCCAGCAGCCAAGGATATGGCGGGGCCTCAACCCAGCCCCAGCATTTT. Protein product: CASSQGYGGASTQPQHF.

This clonotype was counted only a few times. The chain joins TRBV5-4 to TRBJ2-7; D ambiguous. The V gene's germline CDR1 is SGHNT and CDR2 YYREEE (reference sequence). Between the trimmed V and J ends, which lost 7 bases and 0 bases, there was a span of 14 bases. The CDR3 sequence is 14 residues long. CDR3: CASSTAPYSYEQYV. CDR3 in DNA: TGTGCCAGCTCTACGGCGCCGTACTCCTACGAGCAGTACGTC.

This chain connects TRBV19 to TRBJ2-1, with 10 bases identical to TRBD2. The junction had 14 bases not matched to a gene; V was cut back by 11 bases and J by 4 bases. CDR3 length equals 16 residues. The germline V gene encodes CDR1 LNHDA and CDR2 SQIVND (reference sequence). The CDR3 bases are TGTGCCTTCCCCGCCCCAACTAGCGGGGAGTACAATGAGCAGTTCTTC. As protein: CAFPAPTSGEYNEQFF.

A few counts support this clonotype. The chain couples TRBV6-4 to TRBJ2-3; TRBD1 is a possible D gene (6 bases). This CDR3 comprises 15 residues. The germline gives CDR1 MRHNA, CDR2 SNTAGT. The V end was cut by 3 bases, the J end by 4 bases, with 14 bases between. CDR3 loop: CASSEQGELADTQYF. Here the CDR3 DNA reads TGTGCCAGCAGTGAACAGGGAGAGCTCGCAGATACGCAGTATTTT.

This clonotype was detected a few times. This sequence joins TRBV7-2 and TRBJ2-3; either TRBD1 or TRBD2 may fit D (5 bases each). From germline, CDR1 is SGHTA and CDR2 FQGNSA. V lost 3 bases and J 5 bases, leaving 12 bases between the germline ends. The CDR3 is 14 residues long. The CDR3 DNA sequence: TGTGCCAGCAGCTTTTGGGGGTACGGAGATACGCAGTATTTT. Its protein is CASSFWGYGDTQYF. The full variable domain, in which reference TRBV7-2 and TRBJ2-3 provide the parts outside the CDR3, is GAGVSQSPSNKVTEKGKDVELRCDPISGHTALYWYRQSLGQGLEFLIYFQGNSAPDKSGLPSDRFSAERTGGSVSTLTIQRTQQEDSAVYLCASSFWGYGDTQYFGPGTRLTVL.

This clonotype qualifies as medium-sized. V and J are TRBV9 and TRBJ1-5, with 7 nucleotides matching TRBD1. V lost 4 bases and J lost 9; bases outside the gene matches: 10. This CDR3 has 14 residues. CDR1 is SGDLS, CDR2 YYNGEE, per germline. Here the CDR3 reads CASSPGGAGGPQHF. CDR3 nucleotides: TGTGCCAGCAGCCCAGGGGGGGCTGGCGGGCCCCAGCATTTT. Full variable domain (outside the CDR3, taken from reference TRBV9 and TRBJ1-5): DSGVTQTPKHLITATGQRVTLRCSPRSGDLSVYWYQQSLDQGLQFLIQYYNGEERAKGNILERFSAQQFPDLHSELNLSSLELGDSALYFCASSPGGAGGPQHFGDGTRLSIL.

This clonotype has a count of ten or more. This chain uses TRBV7-9 with TRBJ2-5; no clear D gene. CDR1 SEHNR and CDR2 FQNEAQ come from the germline V gene (reference sequence). The CDR3 is 11 amino acids. V was cut by 5 bases and J by 6 bases, with 7 bases left in between. The CDR3: CASSISQTQYF. CDR3 DNA: TGTGCCAGCAGCATCTCACAGACCCAGTACTTC.